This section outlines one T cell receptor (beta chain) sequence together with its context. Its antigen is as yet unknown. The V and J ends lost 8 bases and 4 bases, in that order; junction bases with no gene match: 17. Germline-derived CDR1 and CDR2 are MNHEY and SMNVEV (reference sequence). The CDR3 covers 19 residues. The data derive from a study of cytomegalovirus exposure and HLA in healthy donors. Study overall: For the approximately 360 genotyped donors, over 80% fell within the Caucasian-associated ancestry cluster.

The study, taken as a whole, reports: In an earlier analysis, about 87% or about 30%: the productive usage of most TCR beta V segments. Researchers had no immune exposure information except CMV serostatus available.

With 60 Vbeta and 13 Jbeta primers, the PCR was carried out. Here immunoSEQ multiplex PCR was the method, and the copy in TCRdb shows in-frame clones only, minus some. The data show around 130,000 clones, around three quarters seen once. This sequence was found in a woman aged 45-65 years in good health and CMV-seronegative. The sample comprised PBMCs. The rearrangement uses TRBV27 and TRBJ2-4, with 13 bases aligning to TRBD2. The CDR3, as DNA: TGTGCCAGCCCCGGGGTGGGTTGGACTAGCGGGAGAGCGAAAAACATTCAGTACTTC. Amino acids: CASPGVGWTSGRAKNIQYF.